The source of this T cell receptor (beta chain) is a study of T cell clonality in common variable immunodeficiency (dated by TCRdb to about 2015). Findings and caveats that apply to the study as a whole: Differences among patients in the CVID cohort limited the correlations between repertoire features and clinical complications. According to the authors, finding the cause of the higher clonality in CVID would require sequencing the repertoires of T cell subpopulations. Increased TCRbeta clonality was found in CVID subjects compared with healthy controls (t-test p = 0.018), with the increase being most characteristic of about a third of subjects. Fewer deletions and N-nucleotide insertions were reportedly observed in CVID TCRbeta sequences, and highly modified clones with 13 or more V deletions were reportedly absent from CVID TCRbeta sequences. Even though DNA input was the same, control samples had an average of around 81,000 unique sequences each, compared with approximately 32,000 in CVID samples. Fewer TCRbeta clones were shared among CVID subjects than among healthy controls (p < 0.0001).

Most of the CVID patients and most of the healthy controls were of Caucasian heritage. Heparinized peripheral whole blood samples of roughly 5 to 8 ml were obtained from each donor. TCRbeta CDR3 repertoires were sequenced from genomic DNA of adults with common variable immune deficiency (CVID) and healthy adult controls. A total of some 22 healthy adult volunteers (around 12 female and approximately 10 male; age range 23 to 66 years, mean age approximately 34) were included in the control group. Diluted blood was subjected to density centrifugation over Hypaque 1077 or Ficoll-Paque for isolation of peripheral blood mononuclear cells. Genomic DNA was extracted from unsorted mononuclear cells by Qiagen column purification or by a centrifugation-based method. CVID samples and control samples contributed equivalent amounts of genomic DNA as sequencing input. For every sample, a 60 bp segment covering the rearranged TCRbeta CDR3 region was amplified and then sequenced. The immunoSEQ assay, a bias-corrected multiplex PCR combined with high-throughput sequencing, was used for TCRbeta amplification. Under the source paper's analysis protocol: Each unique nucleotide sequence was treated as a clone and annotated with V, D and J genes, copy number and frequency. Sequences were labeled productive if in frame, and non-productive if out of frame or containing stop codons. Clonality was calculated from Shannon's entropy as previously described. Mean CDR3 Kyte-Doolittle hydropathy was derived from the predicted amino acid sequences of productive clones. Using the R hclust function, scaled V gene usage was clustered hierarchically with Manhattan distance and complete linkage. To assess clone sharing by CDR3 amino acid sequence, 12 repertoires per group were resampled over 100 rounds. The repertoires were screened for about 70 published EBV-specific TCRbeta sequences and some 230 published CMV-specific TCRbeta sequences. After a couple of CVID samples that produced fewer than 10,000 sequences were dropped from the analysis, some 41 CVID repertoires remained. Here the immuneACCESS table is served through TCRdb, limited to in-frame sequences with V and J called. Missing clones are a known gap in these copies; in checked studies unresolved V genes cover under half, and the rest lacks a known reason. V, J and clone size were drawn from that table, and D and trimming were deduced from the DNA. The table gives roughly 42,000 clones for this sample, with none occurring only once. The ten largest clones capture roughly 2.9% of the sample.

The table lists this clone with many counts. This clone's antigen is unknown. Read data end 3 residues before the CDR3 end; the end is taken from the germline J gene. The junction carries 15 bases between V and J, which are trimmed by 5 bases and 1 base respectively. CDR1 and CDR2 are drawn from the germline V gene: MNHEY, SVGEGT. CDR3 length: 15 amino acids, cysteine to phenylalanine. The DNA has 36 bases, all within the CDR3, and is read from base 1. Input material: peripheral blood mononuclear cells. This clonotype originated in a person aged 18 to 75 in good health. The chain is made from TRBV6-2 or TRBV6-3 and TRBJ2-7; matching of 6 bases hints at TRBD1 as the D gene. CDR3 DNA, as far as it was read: TGTGCCAGCAGTCTCGTCCTGACAGGTTCCTACGAG. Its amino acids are CASSLVLTGSYE. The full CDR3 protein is CASSLVLTGSYEQYF.